Listed here is a single T cell receptor (beta chain). The data were taken from a study of blood T cell repertoires in COVID-19. Study details: Some COVID-19 samples were acute and others convalescent; all came from the United States, Italy and Spain. In each case, the material was cDNA or gDNA derived from T cells, B-cell-depleted T cells, or PBMCs.

Study processing details: Estimated nucleated cell counts came from reference gene primer amplification. Assay used: immunoSEQ multiplex PCR; TCRdb lists only in-frame clones, some missing. Clonal size and the V and J genes are those of that table, whereas D and trimming came from the DNA. The table shows under 130,000 clones, with about four fifths occurring only once. The CDR3 has 15 amino acids. Germline V CDR1 and CDR2: LNHDA, SQIVND (reference sequence). Trimming cost V 4 bases and J 7 bases, with 17 bases left between them. The V and J genes are TRBV19 and TRBJ2-1; TRBD2 is a possible D gene (6 bases). The TCR originated in an elderly woman with acute or convalescent COVID-19. Sequencing was done on a sample of peripheral blood. The CDR3 is CASSNWVGSRNEQFF. CDR3 bases: TGTGCCAGTAGTAACTGGGTCGGGAGTAGGAATGAGCAGTTCTTC.